This T cell receptor beta chain was observed in a study of vaccination effects on CD4 cells after COVID-19. Study-level points and caveats: Among infection- and vaccine-induced clones, marked clonal contraction occurred late after vaccination.

With the ViraFEST assay, the study expanded antigen-specific CD4+ T cells using viral peptide pools, then sequenced them. Culture proceeded for approximately 10 days, and CD4+ T cells were then isolated. Vaccine recipients had no previous SARS-CoV-2 infection; their nucleocapsid antibodies were negative. Method: immunoSEQ multiplex PCR; TCRdb's copy keeps in-frame clones and lacks some. This sample has tens of thousands of clones, with about 65% found just once. This clone was recorded once. The target antigen is unknown. Sequenced here: CD4+ T cells from PBMCs cultured with HCoV-OC43 spike peptides, sampled before COVID-19 vaccination. Regarding subset: HCoV-OC43 spike overlapping peptide pool stimulation. This TCR was sampled from a human donor who received a COVID-19 vaccine.

This CDR3 reads CASSPAGSAGELFF. The CDR3 region has the DNA TGCGCCAGCAGCCCGGCGGGGTCAGCCGGGGAGCTGTTTTTT. The chain has TRBV5-1 and TRBJ2-2; the D gene is possibly TRBD2 (6 bases). The CDR3 totals 14 residues. The V end lost 4 bases, the J end lost 6 bases, and 13 bases lay between the germline ends. Germline CDR1 SGHRS, CDR2 YFSETQ.